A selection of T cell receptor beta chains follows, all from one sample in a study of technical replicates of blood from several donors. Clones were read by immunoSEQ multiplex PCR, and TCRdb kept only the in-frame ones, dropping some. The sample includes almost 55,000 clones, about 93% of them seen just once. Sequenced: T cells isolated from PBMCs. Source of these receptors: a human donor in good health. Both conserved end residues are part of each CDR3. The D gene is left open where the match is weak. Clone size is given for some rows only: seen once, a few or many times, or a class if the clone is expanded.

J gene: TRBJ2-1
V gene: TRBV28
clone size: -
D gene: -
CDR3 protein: CATLYRQWFF
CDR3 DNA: TGTGCCACCCTTTATCGACAGTGGTTCTTC

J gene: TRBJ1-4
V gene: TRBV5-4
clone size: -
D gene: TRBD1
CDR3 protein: CASQDCVRRGCNEKLFF
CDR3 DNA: TGTGCCAGCCAAGATTGTGTTCGCAGGGGGTGTAATGAAAAACTGTTTTTT

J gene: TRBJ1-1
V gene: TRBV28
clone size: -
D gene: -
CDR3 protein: CASKGWDKIEAFF
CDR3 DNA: TGTGCCAGCAAGGGGTGGGACAAAATCGAAGCTTTCTTT

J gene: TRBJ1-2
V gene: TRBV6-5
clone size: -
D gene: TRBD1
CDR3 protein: CASSPQGADGYTF
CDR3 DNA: TGTGCCAGCAGTCCACAGGGGGCAGATGGCTACACCTTC

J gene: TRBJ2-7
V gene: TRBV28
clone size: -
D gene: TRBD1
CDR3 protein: CASSQHGQGYEQYF
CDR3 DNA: TGTGCCAGCAGTCAACACGGACAGGGCTACGAGCAGTACTTC

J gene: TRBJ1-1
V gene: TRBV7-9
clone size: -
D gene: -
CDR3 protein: CASSLGTAKAFF
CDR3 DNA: TGTGCCAGCAGCTTAGGGACAGCAAAAGCTTTCTTT

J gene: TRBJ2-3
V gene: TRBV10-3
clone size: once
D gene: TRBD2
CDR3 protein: CAICTSGGYTDTQYF
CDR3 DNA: TGTGCCATCTGTACTAGCGGGGGGTACACAGATACGCAGTATTTT

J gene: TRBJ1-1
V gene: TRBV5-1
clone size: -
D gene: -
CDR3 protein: CASLGGDGTEAFF
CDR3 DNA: TGCGCCAGCTTAGGGGGGGATGGCACTGAAGCTTTCTTT

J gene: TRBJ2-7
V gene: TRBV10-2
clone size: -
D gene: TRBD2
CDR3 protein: CATSGTSGYEQYF
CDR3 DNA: TGCGCCACCTCCGGGACTAGCGGTTACGAGCAGTACTTC

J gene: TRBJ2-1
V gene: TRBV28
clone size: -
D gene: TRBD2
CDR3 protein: CASSFLAGFNEQFF
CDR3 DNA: TGTGCCAGCAGTTTTCTAGCGGGCTTCAATGAGCAGTTCTTC

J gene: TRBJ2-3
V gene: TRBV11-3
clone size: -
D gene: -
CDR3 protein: CASSFQGTDTQYF
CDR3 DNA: TGTGCCAGCAGCTTCCAGGGCACAGATACGCAGTATTTT

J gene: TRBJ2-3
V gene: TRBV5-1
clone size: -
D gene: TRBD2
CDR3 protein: CASSPRTSGDTQYF
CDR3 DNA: TGCGCCAGCAGCCCCCGGACTAGCGGGGATACGCAGTATTTT

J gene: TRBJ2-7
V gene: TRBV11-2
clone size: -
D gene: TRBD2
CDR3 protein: CASSLLAGAYEQYF
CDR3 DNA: TGTGCCAGCAGCTTACTAGCGGGAGCCTACGAGCAGTACTTC

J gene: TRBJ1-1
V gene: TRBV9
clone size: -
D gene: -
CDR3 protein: CASSGTTKNTEAFF
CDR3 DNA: TGTGCCAGCAGCGGGACAACGAAGAACACTGAAGCTTTCTTT

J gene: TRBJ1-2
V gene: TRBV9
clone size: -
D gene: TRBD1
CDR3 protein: CASSQTAGTGNYGYTF
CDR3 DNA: TGTGCCAGCAGTCAGACAGCCGGGACAGGCAACTATGGCTACACCTTC